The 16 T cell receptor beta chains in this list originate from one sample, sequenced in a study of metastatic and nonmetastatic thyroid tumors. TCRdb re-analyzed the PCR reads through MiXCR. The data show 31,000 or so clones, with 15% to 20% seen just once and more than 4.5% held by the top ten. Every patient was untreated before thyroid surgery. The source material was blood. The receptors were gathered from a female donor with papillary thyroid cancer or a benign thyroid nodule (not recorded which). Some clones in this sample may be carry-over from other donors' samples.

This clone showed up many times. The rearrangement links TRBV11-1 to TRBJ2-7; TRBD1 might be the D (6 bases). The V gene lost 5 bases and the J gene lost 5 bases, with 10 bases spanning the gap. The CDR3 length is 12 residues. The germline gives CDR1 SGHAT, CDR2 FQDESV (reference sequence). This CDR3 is CASSVNRDEQYF. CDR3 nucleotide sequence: TGTGCCAGCAGCGTTAACAGGGACGAGCAGTACTTC.

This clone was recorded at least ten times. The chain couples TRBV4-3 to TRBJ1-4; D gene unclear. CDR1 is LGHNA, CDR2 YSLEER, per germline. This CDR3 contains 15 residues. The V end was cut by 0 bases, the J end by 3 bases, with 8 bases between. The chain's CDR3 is CASSQDPWSNEKLFF. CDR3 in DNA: TGCGCCAGCAGCCAAGATCCGTGGTCTAATGAAAAACTGTTTTTT.

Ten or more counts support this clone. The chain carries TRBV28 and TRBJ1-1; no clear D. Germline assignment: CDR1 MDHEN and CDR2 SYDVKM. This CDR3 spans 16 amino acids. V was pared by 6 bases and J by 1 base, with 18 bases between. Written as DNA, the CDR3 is TGTGCCAGCAGGACACACGGACGAGCAAAGAACACTGAAGCTTTCTTT. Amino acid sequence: CASRTHGRAKNTEAFF.

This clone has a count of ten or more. CDR3 amino acids: CASSLNGKETQYF. The CDR3 region has the DNA TGTGCCAGCAGCTTAAACGGGAAAGAGACCCAGTACTTC. The gene calls are TRBV7-6 and TRBJ2-5; TRBD2 might be the D (5 bases). Germline V lookup: CDR1 SGHVS, CDR2 FNYEAQ. The V and J ends lost 2 bases and 3 bases respectively, with 7 bases between them. The length of the CDR3 is 13 residues.

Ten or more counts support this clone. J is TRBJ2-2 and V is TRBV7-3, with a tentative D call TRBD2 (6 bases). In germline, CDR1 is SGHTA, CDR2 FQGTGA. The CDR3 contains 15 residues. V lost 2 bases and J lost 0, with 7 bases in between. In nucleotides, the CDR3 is TGTGCCAGCAGCTTAGGAGGGGCGAACACCGGGGAGCTGTTTTTT. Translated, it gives CASSLGGANTGELFF.

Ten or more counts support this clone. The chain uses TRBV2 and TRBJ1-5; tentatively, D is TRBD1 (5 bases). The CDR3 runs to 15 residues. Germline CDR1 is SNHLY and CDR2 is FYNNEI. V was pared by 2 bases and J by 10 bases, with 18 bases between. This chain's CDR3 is CASSERLSATGPQHF. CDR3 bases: TGTGCCAGCAGTGAAAGGTTAAGCGCTACAGGACCCCAGCATTTT.

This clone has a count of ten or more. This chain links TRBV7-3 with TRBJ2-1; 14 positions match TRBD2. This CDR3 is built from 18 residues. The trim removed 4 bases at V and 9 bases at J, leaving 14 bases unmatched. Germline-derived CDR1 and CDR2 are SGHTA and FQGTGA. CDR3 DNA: TGTGCCAGCAGCTCTGGACTAGCGGGAGGAGCACTTGGGAGTGAGCAGTTCTTC. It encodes CASSSGLAGGALGSEQFF.

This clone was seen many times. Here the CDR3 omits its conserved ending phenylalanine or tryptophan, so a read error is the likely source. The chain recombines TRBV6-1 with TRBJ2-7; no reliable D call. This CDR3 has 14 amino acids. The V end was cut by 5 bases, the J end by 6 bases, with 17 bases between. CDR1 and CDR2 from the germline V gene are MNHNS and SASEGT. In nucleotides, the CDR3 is TGTGCCAGCAGTACCTTTACCGACCGTGGCGAGCAGTACCTC. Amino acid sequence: CASSTFTDRGEQYL.

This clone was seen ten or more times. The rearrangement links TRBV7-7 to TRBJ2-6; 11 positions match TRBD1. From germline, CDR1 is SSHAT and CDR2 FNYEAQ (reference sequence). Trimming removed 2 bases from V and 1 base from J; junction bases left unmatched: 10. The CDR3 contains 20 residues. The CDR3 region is CASSLPERDRGSSGANVLTF. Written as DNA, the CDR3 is TGTGCCAGCAGCTTACCCGAAAGGGACAGGGGGTCTTCTGGGGCCAACGTCCTGACTTTC.

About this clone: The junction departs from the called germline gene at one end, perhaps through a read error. CDR3 in amino acids: CASSLAGGSSPINF. The CDR3 DNA sequence: TGTGCCAGCAGCTTAGCCGGTGGGAGCTCACCCATCAACTTT. The chain is built from TRBV7-2 and TRBJ1-6; no clear D gene. CDR3 size: 14 residues. The germline V gene has CDR1 SGHTA and CDR2 FQGNSA.

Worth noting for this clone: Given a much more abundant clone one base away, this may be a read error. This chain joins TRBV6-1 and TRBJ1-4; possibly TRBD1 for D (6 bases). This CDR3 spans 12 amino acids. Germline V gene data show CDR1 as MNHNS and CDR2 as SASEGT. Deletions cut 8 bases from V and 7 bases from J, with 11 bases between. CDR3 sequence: CASRDMAEKLFF. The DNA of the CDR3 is TGTGCCAGCCGGGACATGGCTGAAAAACTGTTTTTT.

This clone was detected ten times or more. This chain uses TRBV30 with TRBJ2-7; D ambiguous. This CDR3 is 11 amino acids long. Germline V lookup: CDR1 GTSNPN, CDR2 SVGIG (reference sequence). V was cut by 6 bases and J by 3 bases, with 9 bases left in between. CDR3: CACAPGYEQYF. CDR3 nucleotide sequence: TGTGCCTGCGCCCCGGGCTACGAGCAGTACTTC. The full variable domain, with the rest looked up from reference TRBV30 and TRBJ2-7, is SQTIHQWPATLVQPVGSPLSLECTVEGTSNPNLYWYRQAAGRGLQLLFYSVGIGQISSEVPQNLSASRPQDRQFILSSKKLLLSDSGFYLCACAPGYEQYFGPGTRLTVT.

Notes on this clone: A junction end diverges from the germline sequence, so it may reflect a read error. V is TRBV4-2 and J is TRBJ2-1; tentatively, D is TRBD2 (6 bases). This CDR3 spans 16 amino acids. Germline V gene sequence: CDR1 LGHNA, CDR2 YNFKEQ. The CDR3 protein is CASSQASVESYKEQFF. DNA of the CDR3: TGTGCCAGCAGCCAAGCTAGCGTGGAATCATACAAGGAGCAGTTCTTC.

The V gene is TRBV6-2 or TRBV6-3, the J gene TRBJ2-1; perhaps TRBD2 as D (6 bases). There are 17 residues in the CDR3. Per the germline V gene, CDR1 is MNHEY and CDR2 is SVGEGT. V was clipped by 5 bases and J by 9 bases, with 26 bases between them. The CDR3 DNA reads TGTGCCAGCAGTCTTCGGACGGTCGGGCGGGGTGGCGGTGAGCAGTTCTTC. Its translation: CASSLRTVGRGGGEQFF.

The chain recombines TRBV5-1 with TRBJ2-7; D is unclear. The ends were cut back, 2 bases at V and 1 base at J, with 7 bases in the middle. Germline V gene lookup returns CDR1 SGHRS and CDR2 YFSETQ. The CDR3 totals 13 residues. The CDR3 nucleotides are TGCGCCAGCAGCTTATCACTTTCCTACGAGCAGTACTTC. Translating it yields CASSLSLSYEQYF.

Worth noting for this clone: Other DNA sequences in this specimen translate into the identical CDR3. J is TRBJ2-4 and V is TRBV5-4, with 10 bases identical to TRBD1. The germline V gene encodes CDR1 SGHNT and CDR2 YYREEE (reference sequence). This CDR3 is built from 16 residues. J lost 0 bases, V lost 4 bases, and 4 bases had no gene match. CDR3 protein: CASSTGQGIAKNIQYF. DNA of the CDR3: TGTGCCAGCAGCACGGGACAGGGGATAGCCAAAAACATTCAGTACTTC.